This T cell receptor (beta chain) was recovered during a study of blood T cell repertoires in COVID-19. Looked up from germline, CDR1 is SGHAT and CDR2 is FQNNGV. The junction had 7 bases not matched to a gene; V was cut back by 1 base and J by 5 bases. The CDR3 sequence is 16 residues long. The protocol was immunoSEQ multiplex PCR, while the TCRdb copy is restricted to in-frame clones and leaves out a portion. This sample has about 250,000 clones, with around 87% found just once. Sequences were obtained from peripheral blood. The source is an older woman with COVID-19, enrolled during active disease. This chain uses TRBV11-2 with TRBJ1-2; TRBD1 matches at 10 bases. The chain's CDR3 is CASSLVGTGDLYGYTF. The DNA for the CDR3 is TGTGCCAGCAGCTTAGTAGGGACAGGGGATTTATATGGCTACACCTTC.